This entry features one T cell receptor beta chain sequence. Its cognate antigen is unknown. There are 16 residues in the CDR3. The V end was cut by 4 bases, the J end by 6 bases, with 19 bases between. From germline, CDR1 is SGHNT and CDR2 YYREEE (reference sequence). Only in-frame clones appear in the TCRdb table, and some are missing; sequencing was by immunoSEQ multiplex PCR. The data show 2 million to 2.5 million clones, less than 95% seen once. This entry comes from a study of shared clonotypes between healthy human individuals. Study outcomes and limitations: Larger estimated richness was generally recorded for naive subsets relative to memory subsets. Naive CD4 clonotypes were shared across several donors at about 5%.

The study separated CD4+ cells into CD45RA+ naive and CD45RA-negative memory subsets. This TCR derives from a man aged 18 to 29 in good health. Some clones in this sample may be carry-over from other donors' samples. Sequenced: naive CD4+ T cells from PBMCs. Documented subset: CD45RA+ positively selected. The chain is built from TRBV5-4 and TRBJ2-2; maybe TRBD2 (5 bases). The CDR3 is CASSTLRGANAGELFF. CDR3 sequence (DNA): TGTGCCAGCAGCACCCTCCGGGGTGCGAATGCCGGGGAGCTGTTTTTT.